One and the same sample provided the 10 T cell receptor beta chains below, sequenced in a study of CD8 T cells in ankylosing spondylitis (dated by TCRdb to about 2017). Library method: 5' RACE. Sequencing used an Illumina HiSeq 2500. TCRdb reprocessing: public reads trimmed at Q25 with fastp, clones called with MiXCR, in-frame beta chains kept. Every distinct CDR3 protein forms one entry, paired with its most common genes and DNA. The sample table shows 400,000 to 450,000 distinct CDR3 sequences, and roughly 17% are seen once. In total, the top ten clones hold 0.95% to 1.1% of the sample. Their cognate antigens are unknown. The research as a whole found: A TCR beta motif of fewer than 10 highly homologous amino acid variants appeared characteristic of blood from ankylosing spondylitis patients.

Input material: blood, either unsorted or a sorted T cell fraction (not recorded which). The receptors come from a male donor with ankylosing spondylitis.

This chain joins TRBV5-1 and TRBJ2-7; weak D call: TRBD1 (6 bases). The V end lost 3 bases, the J end lost 7 bases, and 11 bases lay between the germline ends. The germline CDR1 and CDR2 sequences are SGHRS and YFSETQ. The CDR3 totals 12 residues. Here the CDR3 DNA reads TGCGCCAGCAGCTACAGGGTAGATGAGCAGTACTTC. Translated: CASSYRVDEQYF.

The chain combines TRBV11-2 with TRBJ2-7, with D perhaps matching TRBD1 (6 bases). The CDR3 loop spans 13 amino acids. Trimming cost V 4 bases and J 5 bases, with 12 bases left between them. Germline CDR1 is SGHAT and CDR2 is FQNNGV. The CDR3 spells CASSSQGFNEQYF. In DNA, the CDR3 is TGTGCCAGCAGCTCACAGGGTTTCAACGAGCAGTACTTC.

The genes are TRBV28 and TRBJ2-5, with D perhaps TRBD1 (5 bases). The CDR3 loop spans 14 amino acids. Germline lookup yields CDR1 MDHEN and CDR2 SYDVKM. V was pared by 6 bases and J by 6 bases, with 17 bases between. CDR3 bases: TGTGCCAGCAGAACGACAGTGGGGTTGAAGACCCAGTACTTC. Translated, it gives CASRTTVGLKTQYF.

This clonotype was counted at least ten times. The V gene is TRBV18, the J gene TRBJ2-1; the D is unclear. Germline CDR1 reads KGHSH; CDR2 reads LQKENI. Trimming removed 3 bases at V and 7 bases at J, with 7 bases between. The CDR3 totals 12 residues. CDR3 bases: TGTGCCAGCTCACCCCTGGGGAATGAGCAGTTCTTC. Its translation: CASSPLGNEQFF.

This clonotype appeared a few times. DNA of the CDR3: TGTGCCAGCAGCGCGACAGTTGTCCGCTCTGGAAACACCATATATTTT. The encoded protein is CASSATVVRSGNTIYF. This chain links TRBV7-9 with TRBJ1-3; D might be TRBD1 (5 bases). The CDR3 extends over 16 amino acids. CDR1 SEHNR and CDR2 FQNEAQ come from the germline V gene (reference sequence). V was shortened by 5 bases and J by 0 bases, with 14 bases between the two germline ends.

The sample holds many counts of this clonotype. V usage is TRBV4-2 and J usage is TRBJ2-3; D is perhaps TRBD2 (6 bases). The CDR3 is 16 amino acids. Germline CDR1 LGHNA, CDR2 YNFKEQ. V lost 0 bases, J lost 2 bases, and 12 bases lay in between. The CDR3 sequence: CASSQDAGLNTDTQYF. The DNA of the CDR3 is TGTGCCAGCAGCCAAGATGCCGGACTAAACACAGATACGCAGTATTTT.

The chain employs TRBV11-2 and TRBJ1-3, with 7 bases identical to TRBD1. The V and J ends lost 1 base and 10 bases, in that order; junction bases with no gene match: 19. Germline assignment: CDR1 SGHAT and CDR2 FQNNGV. CDR3 length equals 18 residues. The CDR3 loop is CASSLGMDRSLTGYTIYF. The CDR3 bases are TGTGCCAGCAGCTTAGGGATGGACAGGTCGCTCACCGGGTATACCATATATTTT.

This clonotype occurred a few times. The chain combines TRBV28 with TRBJ1-1; D remains ambiguous. V was cut by 2 bases and J by 12 bases, with 13 bases left in between. CDR1 and CDR2 (germline): MDHEN, SYDVKM. This CDR3 is built from 12 residues. CDR3 sequence (DNA): TGTGCCAGCAGTTTACTTTTAAGGGCGCCTTTCTTT. Its protein product is CASSLLLRAPFF.

The J gene is TRBJ1-5, the V gene TRBV20-1, with 7 nucleotides matching TRBD1. CDR3 length: 12 amino acids. Looked up from germline, CDR1 is DFQATT and CDR2 is SNEGSKA (reference sequence). The junction had 7 bases not matched to a gene; V was cut back by 5 bases and J by 9 bases. CDR3 sequence (DNA): TGCAGTGCTGGTCGACAGGGAGGGCCCCAGCATTTT. Translation: CSAGRQGGPQHF.

The CDR3 coding sequence is TGCAGCGTTGTCCCCACTGTTAGATTGAACACTGAAGCTTTCTTT. Its translation: CSVVPTVRLNTEAFF. The genes are TRBV29-1 and TRBJ1-1; no reliable D call. CDR1 is SQVTM and CDR2 is ANQGSEA in the germline V gene. The CDR3 length is 15 residues. The V end was cut by 4 bases, the J end by 0 bases, with 15 bases between.